This is a list of T cell receptor beta chains from one sample in a study of T cell responses to AZD1222 COVID-19 vaccine. Generated by immunoSEQ multiplex PCR, the TCRdb table keeps only in-frame clones and is missing some. The sample includes about 120,000 clones, about 88% of them seen just once. Material: peripheral blood, obtained on day 0 of AZD1222 vaccination. These receptors were obtained from an adult in good health. CDR3s include the opening cysteine and the closing phenylalanine or tryptophan. The order of the fields is D gene, clone size, V gene, J gene, CDR3 protein, CDR3 DNA. The D gene is left open where the match is weak. Rows may omit the clone size; those that give it use once, few, many or a size class.

d_gene: TRBD2
abundance: .
v_gene: TRBV5-1
j_gene: TRBJ2-3
CDR3aa: CASSLDGGLAKKTDTQYF
CDR3nt: TGCGCCAGCAGCTTGGACGGGGGACTAGCGAAGAAGACAGATACGCAGTATTTT

d_gene: TRBD1
abundance: once
v_gene: TRBV11-2
j_gene: TRBJ1-1
CDR3aa: CASSLGQGNTEAFF
CDR3nt: TGTGCCAGCAGCTTAGGACAGGGAAACACTGAAGCTTTCTTT

d_gene: .
abundance: once
v_gene: TRBV28
j_gene: TRBJ1-2
CDR3aa: CASSLSGIASYGYTF
CDR3nt: TGTGCCAGCAGTTTATCAGGGATTGCGAGCTATGGCTACACCTTC

d_gene: TRBD1
abundance: .
v_gene: TRBV24-1
j_gene: TRBJ2-2
CDR3aa: CATSDLWDRGTGELFF
CDR3nt: TGTGCCACCAGTGATTTATGGGACAGGGGAACCGGGGAGCTGTTTTTT

d_gene: TRBD1
abundance: .
v_gene: TRBV18
j_gene: TRBJ2-7
CDR3aa: CASSPGTGAQYEQYF
CDR3nt: TGTGCCAGCTCACCTGGGACAGGGGCACAGTACGAGCAGTACTTC

d_gene: .
abundance: few
v_gene: TRBV23-1
j_gene: TRBJ1-1
CDR3aa: CASSQCPRAEGPPYTEAFF
CDR3nt: TGCGCCAGCAGTCAATGCCCTAGGGCCGAGGGTCCCCCGTACACTGAAGCTTTCTTT

d_gene: .
abundance: once
v_gene: TRBV30
j_gene: TRBJ1-3
CDR3aa: CAWKEGRLSGNTIYF
CDR3nt: TGTGCCTGGAAGGAGGGACGTCTCTCTGGAAACACCATATATTTT

d_gene: .
abundance: .
v_gene: TRBV20-1
j_gene: TRBJ1-2
CDR3aa: CSARRDYGYTF
CDR3nt: TGCAGTGCTCGCAGGGACTATGGCTACACCTTC

d_gene: .
abundance: .
v_gene: TRBV25-1
j_gene: TRBJ2-7
CDR3aa: CASRGGPYEQYF
CDR3nt: TGTGCCAGCAGGGGGGGGCCCTACGAGCAGTACTTC

d_gene: TRBD1
abundance: few
v_gene: TRBV28
j_gene: TRBJ1-6
CDR3aa: CASQLSGTALHF
CDR3nt: TGTGCCAGCCAACTATCAGGGACAGCCCTCCACTTT

d_gene: .
abundance: .
v_gene: TRBV6-1
j_gene: TRBJ1-6
CDR3aa: CASSDAPGVYSPLHF
CDR3nt: TGTGCCAGCAGTGATGCGCCAGGGGTTTATTCACCCCTCCACTTT

d_gene: .
abundance: .
v_gene: TRBV29-1
j_gene: TRBJ1-2
CDR3aa: CSVGGRDLYGYTF
CDR3nt: TGCAGCGTTGGGGGCAGGGACCTCTATGGCTACACCTTC

d_gene: .
abundance: .
v_gene: TRBV28
j_gene: TRBJ1-1
CDR3aa: CASAKYKRNTEAFF
CDR3nt: TGTGCCAGCGCGAAATACAAGAGGAACACTGAAGCTTTCTTT

d_gene: .
abundance: once
v_gene: TRBV3-1/TRBV3-2
j_gene: TRBJ1-5
CDR3aa: CASSQDGTNQPQHF
CDR3nt: TGTGCCAGCAGCCAAGATGGCACGAATCAGCCCCAGCATTTT

d_gene: .
abundance: few
v_gene: TRBV5-1
j_gene: TRBJ1-5
CDR3aa: CASSLGGPNQPQHF
CDR3nt: TGCGCCAGCAGCTTGGGAGGGCCCAATCAGCCCCAGCATTTT

d_gene: TRBD2
abundance: .
v_gene: TRBV5-4
j_gene: TRBJ2-7
CDR3aa: CASSLAGGGPSYEQYF
CDR3nt: TGTGCCAGCAGCCTGGCGGGCGGGGGACCCTCCTACGAGCAGTACTTC

d_gene: .
abundance: .
v_gene: TRBV24-1
j_gene: TRBJ2-7
CDR3aa: CATSTTGRGSYEQYF
CDR3nt: TGTGCCACCAGCACGACAGGGCGGGGGTCCTACGAGCAGTACTTC

d_gene: .
abundance: .
v_gene: TRBV4-2
j_gene: TRBJ1-6
CDR3aa: CASSQGQSSYNSPLHF
CDR3nt: TGTGCCAGCAGCCAAGGGCAGTCCTCCTATAATTCACCCCTCCACTTT

d_gene: .
abundance: .
v_gene: TRBV30
j_gene: TRBJ2-2
CDR3aa: CAWSVSEGGELFF
CDR3nt: TGTGCCTGGAGTGTAAGCGAGGGCGGGGAGCTGTTTTTT

d_gene: TRBD1
abundance: once
v_gene: TRBV10-3
j_gene: TRBJ2-2
CDR3aa: CAISGTGATANTGELFF
CDR3nt: TGTGCCATCAGTGGGACAGGGGCGACGGCGAACACCGGGGAGCTGTTTTTT

d_gene: .
abundance: .
v_gene: TRBV2
j_gene: TRBJ2-5
CDR3aa: CASPYQETQYF
CDR3nt: TGTGCCAGTCCGTACCAAGAGACCCAGTACTTC

d_gene: TRBD2
abundance: once
v_gene: TRBV5-1
j_gene: TRBJ2-1
CDR3aa: CASSLYSGKDSYNEQFF
CDR3nt: TGCGCCAGCAGCTTGTACAGCGGGAAAGACTCCTACAATGAGCAGTTCTTC

d_gene: TRBD1
abundance: .
v_gene: TRBV4-1
j_gene: TRBJ2-7
CDR3aa: CASSQDRGSPYEQYF
CDR3nt: TGCGCCAGCAGCCAGGACAGGGGGTCTCCCTACGAGCAGTACTTC

d_gene: TRBD1
abundance: .
v_gene: TRBV15
j_gene: TRBJ1-1
CDR3aa: CATSKGQGGGTNTEAFF
CDR3nt: TGTGCCACCAGCAAGGGACAGGGAGGAGGGACGAACACTGAAGCTTTCTTT

d_gene: TRBD1
abundance: .
v_gene: TRBV27
j_gene: TRBJ2-5
CDR3aa: CASSLDRVRETQYF
CDR3nt: TGTGCCAGCAGTTTAGACAGGGTCAGAGAGACCCAGTACTTC

d_gene: .
abundance: .
v_gene: TRBV6-5
j_gene: TRBJ2-7
CDR3aa: CASRALYEQYF
CDR3nt: TGTGCCAGCCGGGCCCTCTACGAGCAGTACTTC

d_gene: .
abundance: .
v_gene: TRBV5-4
j_gene: TRBJ1-3
CDR3aa: CASSLPGAGGNTIYF
CDR3nt: TGTGCCAGCAGCTTGCCAGGGGCGGGAGGAAACACCATATATTTT

d_gene: .
abundance: .
v_gene: TRBV3-1/TRBV3-2
j_gene: TRBJ1-2
CDR3aa: CASSQRTDYGYTF
CDR3nt: TGTGCCAGCAGCCAAAGGACGGACTATGGCTACACCTTC

d_gene: TRBD2
abundance: .
v_gene: TRBV11-2
j_gene: TRBJ2-7
CDR3aa: CASSLRSTGTSGRGYEQYF
CDR3nt: TGTGCCAGCAGCCTTAGATCGACCGGGACTAGCGGGAGGGGGTACGAGCAGTACTTC

d_gene: .
abundance: .
v_gene: TRBV15
j_gene: TRBJ2-5
CDR3aa: CATSTGFPETQYF
CDR3nt: TGTGCCACCAGCACCGGGTTCCCTGAGACCCAGTACTTC

d_gene: TRBD2
abundance: .
v_gene: TRBV14
j_gene: TRBJ2-1
CDR3aa: CASSQYFGGRSYYNEQFF
CDR3nt: TGTGCCAGCAGCCAATATTTTGGCGGGAGGTCATACTACAATGAGCAGTTCTTC

d_gene: .
abundance: .
v_gene: TRBV15
j_gene: TRBJ2-2
CDR3aa: CATSRVPGGLMTGELFF
CDR3nt: TGTGCCACCAGCAGAGTACCAGGGGGGCTCATGACCGGGGAGCTGTTTTTT

d_gene: .
abundance: .
v_gene: TRBV5-1
j_gene: TRBJ2-3
CDR3aa: CASSPAGHDTDTQYF
CDR3nt: TGCGCCAGCAGCCCGGCGGGACACGACACAGATACGCAGTATTTT

d_gene: TRBD1
abundance: .
v_gene: TRBV19
j_gene: TRBJ1-2
CDR3aa: CASSVGQGAYYGYTF
CDR3nt: TGTGCCAGTAGCGTGGGACAGGGGGCATACTATGGCTACACCTTC

d_gene: TRBD2
abundance: few
v_gene: TRBV7-9
j_gene: TRBJ2-2
CDR3aa: CASPGTSGYTGELFF
CDR3nt: TGTGCCAGCCCGGGAACTAGCGGCTACACCGGGGAGCTGTTTTTT

d_gene: .
abundance: .
v_gene: TRBV9
j_gene: TRBJ2-7
CDR3aa: CASSSTGTGLIEQYF
CDR3nt: TGTGCCAGCAGTTCTACCGGGACCGGTCTTATCGAGCAGTACTTC

d_gene: TRBD1
abundance: .
v_gene: TRBV18
j_gene: TRBJ1-3
CDR3aa: CASSPLDRGGNTIYF
CDR3nt: TGTGCCAGCTCACCTTTGGACAGGGGTGGAAACACCATATATTTT

d_gene: .
abundance: .
v_gene: TRBV5-1
j_gene: TRBJ1-1
CDR3aa: CASSFTEGRTEAFF
CDR3nt: TGCGCCAGCAGCTTTACCGAGGGAAGGACTGAAGCTTTCTTT

d_gene: .
abundance: .
v_gene: TRBV5-1
j_gene: TRBJ1-1
CDR3aa: CASSPAGGHSTEAFF
CDR3nt: TGCGCCAGCAGCCCTGCGGGGGGGCATAGCACTGAAGCTTTCTTT

d_gene: .
abundance: .
v_gene: TRBV6-6
j_gene: TRBJ1-5
CDR3aa: CASSYGGWDQPQHF
CDR3nt: TGTGCCAGCAGTTACGGGGGGTGGGATCAGCCCCAGCATTTT

d_gene: .
abundance: .
v_gene: TRBV24-1
j_gene: TRBJ2-4
CDR3aa: CATSETGTKNIQYF
CDR3nt: TGTGCCACCAGTGAAACCGGGACCAAAAACATTCAGTACTTC

d_gene: .
abundance: .
v_gene: TRBV2
j_gene: TRBJ1-1
CDR3aa: CASSASTTAGAFF
CDR3nt: TGTGCCAGCAGTGCGTCTACGACAGCCGGAGCTTTCTTT

d_gene: TRBD2
abundance: .
v_gene: TRBV19
j_gene: TRBJ2-7
CDR3aa: CASSTHGGEQYF
CDR3nt: TGTGCCAGTAGTACCCACGGGGGGGAGCAGTACTTC

d_gene: .
abundance: few
v_gene: TRBV12-2
j_gene: TRBJ2-6
CDR3aa: CASRLAPTAGANVLTF
CDR3nt: TGTGCAAGTCGCTTAGCCCCGACAGCTGGGGCCAACGTCCTGACTTTC

d_gene: .
abundance: .
v_gene: TRBV28
j_gene: TRBJ1-2
CDR3aa: CASSVQRVGGYTF
CDR3nt: TGTGCCAGCAGTGTCCAAAGGGTGGGAGGCTACACCTTC

d_gene: .
abundance: .
v_gene: TRBV20-1
j_gene: TRBJ2-3
CDR3aa: CSASSADTQYF
CDR3nt: TGCAGTGCTAGCTCCGCTGATACGCAGTATTTT

d_gene: .
abundance: .
v_gene: TRBV19
j_gene: TRBJ1-5
CDR3aa: CASSMGLPRNQPQHF
CDR3nt: TGTGCCAGTAGTATGGGCCTCCCACGCAATCAGCCCCAGCATTTT

d_gene: .
abundance: .
v_gene: TRBV29-1
j_gene: TRBJ1-2
CDR3aa: CSVGTGNNYGYTF
CDR3nt: TGCAGCGTTGGCACAGGCAATAACTATGGCTACACCTTC